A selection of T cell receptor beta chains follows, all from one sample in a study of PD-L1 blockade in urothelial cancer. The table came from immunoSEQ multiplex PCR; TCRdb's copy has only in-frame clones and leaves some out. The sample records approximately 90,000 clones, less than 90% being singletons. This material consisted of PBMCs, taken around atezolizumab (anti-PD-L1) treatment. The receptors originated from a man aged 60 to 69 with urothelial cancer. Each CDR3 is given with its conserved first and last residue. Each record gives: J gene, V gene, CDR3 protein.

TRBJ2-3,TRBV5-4,CASSWDRGDTQYF
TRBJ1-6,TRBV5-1,CASSLGTPSYNSPLHF
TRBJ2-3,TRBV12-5,CASGLPAKDTQYF
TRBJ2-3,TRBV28,CASSITGTSGSETDTQYF
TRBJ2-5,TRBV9,CASSVSGAGGSQETQYF
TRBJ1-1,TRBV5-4,CASSPGGAGNTEAFF
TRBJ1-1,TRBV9,CASSVGLADWNTEAFF
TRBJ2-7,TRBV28,CASSSSGTRDEQYF
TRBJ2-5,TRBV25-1,CASSGGQVFQETQYF
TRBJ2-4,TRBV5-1,CASSLDTGQGIQYF
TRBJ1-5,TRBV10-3,CAISEATGEQPQHF
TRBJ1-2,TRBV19,CASRLQGMLYGYTF
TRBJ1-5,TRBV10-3,CAISETGGPSAQHF
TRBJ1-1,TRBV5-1,CASSTGTGVNTEAFF
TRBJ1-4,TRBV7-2,CASSESSGTGKKLFF
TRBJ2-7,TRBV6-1,CASESNRGFSYEQYF
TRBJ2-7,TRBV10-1,CASSEWRLAGAYEQYF
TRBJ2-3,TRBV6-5,CASSYSRQPVNTQYF
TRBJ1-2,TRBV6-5,CASSSDPTGGYGYTF
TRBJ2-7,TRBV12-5,CASGPGTGVLYEQYF
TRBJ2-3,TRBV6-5,CASSLTRPTDTQYF
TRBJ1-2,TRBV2,CASSDPGFYGYTF
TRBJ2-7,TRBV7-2,CASSLNDRVAYEQYF
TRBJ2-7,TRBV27,CASRYRRGSYEQYF
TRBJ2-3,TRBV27,CASSFEGGRGDTQYF
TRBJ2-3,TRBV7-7,CASSLGTLRTDTQYF
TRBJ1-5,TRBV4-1,CASSQGRGGWPQHF
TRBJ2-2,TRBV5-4,CASSTTVAGELFF
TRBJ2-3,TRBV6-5,CASSSPSTDTQYF
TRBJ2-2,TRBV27,CASSSLSGGRNTGELFF
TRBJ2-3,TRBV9,CASSTQGARTDTQYF
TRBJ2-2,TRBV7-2,CASSSNLDRGDTGELFF
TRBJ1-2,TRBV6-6,CASSYPLDRTYGYTF
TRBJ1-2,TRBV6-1,CASSQSSGTHGYTF
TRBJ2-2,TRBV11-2,CASSFRGGGELFF
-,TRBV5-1,CASSPTDSISSYEQYF
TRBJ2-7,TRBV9,CASSVGRGPKNEQYF
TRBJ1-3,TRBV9,CASSEDRGNANTIYF
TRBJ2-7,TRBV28,CASNLRDRGHEQYF
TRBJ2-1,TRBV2,CARPSGNYNEQFF